This record covers a single T cell receptor beta chain. What it binds is not known. These data are taken from a study of T cell clusters in autoimmune cytopenias. Overall study context: A median of approximately 47,000 TRB reads per sample yielded a median around 2,500 distinct clonotypes. The study, taken as a whole, reports: Primary autoimmune cytopenia patients appeared to lack physiological T cell clusters present in healthy donors.

TRB was amplified by touch-down multiplex PCR, primer pools A and B combined. Using the multiplex PCR reads, TCRdb records one entry per CDR3 protein without DNA. Here the sample table reports roughly 3,900 distinct CDR3 sequences. TRB amplification used approximately 250 ng of peripheral blood genomic DNA. Germline loops: CDR1 SGHVS, CDR2 FNYEAQ. The CDR3 spans 15 residues. Material for sequencing was peripheral blood. The chain couples TRBV7-6 to TRBJ2-5; TCRdb reports TRBD1, a call that lacks DNA to check it against. This sequence originates from a human donor with an autoimmune cytopenia or autoimmune hepatitis (not recorded which). CDR3 sequence reads: CASSRKGQILETQYF.